These 21 T cell receptor beta chains share one sample of origin, sequenced in a study of cytomegalovirus exposure and HLA in healthy donors (dated by TCRdb to about 2017). Library construction relied on the immunoSEQ multiplex PCR assay. The multiplex PCR relied on a mix of 60 forward primers for TCR Vbeta segments and 13 reverse primers for TCR Jbeta segments. TCRdb's version of the immuneACCESS table is confined to in-frame rearrangements and falls short of the full clone set. An unresolved V gene accounts for under half of the shortfall where checked; the remainder is of unknown origin. The sample profile shows more than 130,000 clones; around 77% of them were found once. 4% to 6% of the sample rests with the top ten. Sequencing used PBMCs. The receptors derive from a woman between 45 and 60 years old in good health and CMV-seronegative.

The chain is built from TRBV4-2 and TRBJ1-2, with 7 nucleotides matching TRBD1. The trim removed 1 base at V and 4 bases at J, leaving 6 bases unmatched. The V gene's germline CDR1 is LGHNA and CDR2 YNFKEQ. The CDR3 spans 15 residues. The DNA for the CDR3 is TGTGCCAGCAGCCAAGGCAGACAGGGCCGCTATGGCTACACCTTC. It codes for CASSQGRQGRYGYTF.

V gene TRBV30 combines with J gene TRBJ2-3; 8 bases are a match to TRBD2. The CDR3 consists of 17 residues. The germline V gene encodes CDR1 GTSNPN and CDR2 SVGIG (reference sequence). V was pared by 0 bases and J by 1 base, with 9 bases of the junction left unmatched. CDR3 amino acids: CAWSVRSGGPRTDTQYF. CDR3 in DNA: TGTGCCTGGAGTGTACGCAGCGGGGGCCCCCGCACAGATACGCAGTATTTT.

This sequence joins TRBV5-8 and TRBJ1-2; D remains unclear. The V gene lost 0 bases and the J gene lost 3 bases, with 6 bases spanning the gap. The CDR3 length is 13 residues. Germline-derived CDR1 and CDR2 are SGHTS and YDEGEE. In DNA form, the CDR3 reads TGTGCCAGCAGCTTGGACAGCTACTATGGCTACACCTTC. Its translation is CASSLDSYYGYTF.

This clone occurred once. The chain recombines TRBV7-9 with TRBJ2-6, with unresolved D. Germline V gene sequence: CDR1 SEHNR, CDR2 FQNEAQ (reference sequence). Trimming left V 3 bases short and J 4 bases short, with 4 bases between. This CDR3 comprises 13 residues. The CDR3 protein is CASSFTGANVLTF. In DNA, the CDR3 is TGTGCCAGCAGCTTTACAGGGGCCAACGTCCTGACTTTC.

The chain joins TRBV19 to TRBJ1-1; TRBD1 aligns across 7 bases. V was pared by 3 bases and J by 4 bases, with 2 bases of the junction left unmatched. CDR1 and CDR2 (germline): LNHDA, SQIVND (reference sequence). There are 13 residues in the CDR3. The CDR3 loop reads CASSINRGTEAFF. CDR3 sequence (DNA): TGTGCCAGTAGTATCAACAGGGGCACTGAAGCTTTCTTT.

J is TRBJ2-3 and V is TRBV5-1; 10 bases fit TRBD2. J lost 4 bases, V lost 0 bases, and 5 bases had no gene match. The germline V gene has CDR1 SGHRS and CDR2 YFSETQ. The length of the CDR3 is 16 residues. The CDR3: CASSLERGGVPDTQYF. The CDR3 nucleotides read TGCGCCAGCAGCTTGGAGCGGGGGGGGGTCCCAGATACGCAGTATTTT.

The chain has TRBV6-5 and TRBJ2-7; 12 bases are a match to TRBD2. V trimming: 3 bases; J trimming: 5 bases; junction bases outside the gene matches: 5. The CDR3 is made up of 15 amino acids. From germline, CDR1 is MNHEY and CDR2 SVGAGI. The chain's CDR3 is CASSYSSGGADEQYF. CDR3 bases: TGTGCCAGCAGTTATTCTAGCGGGGGGGCGGACGAGCAGTACTTC.

This clone came up a few times. One end of the junction varies from germline; a read error may be responsible. This chain links TRBV7-9 with TRBJ2-2; TRBD2 aligns across 7 bases. Germline CDR1 and CDR2: SEHNR and FQNEAQ (reference sequence). This CDR3 spans 11 amino acids. DNA for the CDR3: TGCGTATGGGGGGGGACCGGGGAGCTGTTTTTT. Encoded protein: CVWGGTGELFF.

This chain uses TRBV5-4 with TRBJ1-2; 7 nucleotides align to TRBD1. The CDR3 contains 13 residues. CDR1 and CDR2 (germline): SGHNT, YYREEE (reference sequence). V lost 5 bases, J lost 7 bases, and 8 bases stayed unmatched. Written as DNA, the CDR3 is TGTGCCAGCAGGTCCAGGGGGGAATCTGGCTACACCTTC. It codes for CASRSRGESGYTF.

This clone has a single count. This sequence joins TRBV6-5 and TRBJ2-5, with D possibly matching TRBD2 (6 bases). The length of the CDR3 is 15 residues. V lost 6 bases, J lost 0 bases, and 14 bases lay in between. Germline values: CDR1 MNHEY, CDR2 SVGAGI. The CDR3 is CASSRDSPYQETQYF. DNA of the CDR3: TGTGCCAGCAGCCGGGACTCCCCGTACCAAGAGACCCAGTACTTC.

Concerning this clone itself: Since a much larger clone is just one base distant, this may be a read error. This chain links TRBV7-8 with TRBJ2-1; D possibly corresponds to TRBD1 (5 bases). The V end lost 1 base, the J end lost 8 bases, and 9 bases lay between the germline ends. Germline CDR1 and CDR2: SGHVS and FQNEAQ. The CDR3 contains 13 residues. CDR3 DNA sequence: TGTGCCAGCAGCTTAGGCCAGGGCGATGAGCAGTTCTTC. Its protein is CASSLGQGDEQFF.

The chain joins TRBV5-4 to TRBJ1-5, with D uncertain. CDR3 length equals 12 residues. The germline gives CDR1 SGHNT, CDR2 YYREEE (reference sequence). The germline V and J ends were trimmed by 1 base and 10 bases, with 9 bases remaining between them. CDR3 sequence reads: CASSLPPGPQHF. The DNA of the CDR3 is TGTGCCAGCAGCTTGCCGCCGGGTCCCCAGCATTTT. Full variable domain (missing parts from reference TRBV5-4 and TRBJ1-5): ETGVTQSPTHLIKTRGQQVTLRCSSQSGHNTVSWYQQALGQGPQFIFQYYREEENGRGNFPPRFSGLQFPNYSSELNVNALELDDSALYLCASSLPPGPQHFGDGTRLSIL.

Only a few counts were recorded for this clone. The chain couples TRBV6-5 to TRBJ2-7, with D unclear. The CDR3 is made up of 12 amino acids. V was pared by 7 bases and J by 4 bases, with 11 bases between. The V gene's germline CDR1 is MNHEY and CDR2 SVGAGI. This chain's CDR3 is CASTSQKYEQYF. Here the CDR3 DNA reads TGTGCCAGCACGTCACAGAAGTACGAGCAGTACTTC.

The chain has TRBV5-1 and TRBJ2-2, with 9 bases fitting TRBD1. The V segment lost 1 base and the J segment 2 bases; nucleotides outside the gene matches: 3. Germline CDR1 is SGHRS and CDR2 is YFSETQ. This CDR3 region has 16 residues. The CDR3 loop reads CASSLLGQGNTGELFF. The CDR3 DNA sequence: TGCGCCAGCAGCTTGTTGGGACAGGGCAACACCGGGGAGCTGTTTTTT.

This clone was observed a few times. CDR3 in DNA: TGTGCCAGTAGTATTTATAGCGGGGGGAACCAAGAGACCCAGTACTTC. This gives the protein CASSIYSGGNQETQYF. The chain is built from TRBV19 and TRBJ2-5, with 10 nucleotides matching TRBD2. V was pared by 3 bases and J by 0 bases, with 4 bases of the junction left unmatched. The CDR3 length is 16 residues. Germline V gene lookup returns CDR1 LNHDA and CDR2 SQIVND (reference sequence).

This clone has a handful of counts. The chain links TRBV7-2 to TRBJ1-6, with 8 bases aligning to TRBD1. This CDR3 region has 14 residues. V lost 1 base, J lost 14 bases, and 7 bases stayed unmatched. Germline V gives CDR1 SGHTA, CDR2 FQGNSA. The chain's CDR3 is CASSLGGTGGTLHF. The DNA for the CDR3 is TGTGCCAGCAGCTTAGGAGGGACAGGAGGCACCCTCCACTTT.

V and J are TRBV5-1 and TRBJ2-1; 7 bases align to TRBD2. Per the germline V gene, CDR1 is SGHRS and CDR2 is YFSETQ. V was clipped by 3 bases and J by 10 bases; unmatched bases: 1. The CDR3 runs 11 residues. As DNA, the CDR3 is TGCGCCAGCAGCTGGGGGGGAGAGCAGTTCTTC. It specifies CASSWGGEQFF.

The chain employs TRBV5-8 and TRBJ1-6; D unclear. CDR3 length equals 12 residues. Trimming removed 4 bases at V and 10 bases at J, with 9 bases between. Germline values: CDR1 SGHTS, CDR2 YDEGEE. This CDR3 is CASSDTRSPLHF. DNA of the CDR3: TGTGCCAGCAGCGATACGAGATCACCCCTCCACTTT.

The V call is TRBV2, the J call TRBJ1-2; a possible D gene is TRBD1 (6 bases). Germline V gene data show CDR1 as SNHLY and CDR2 as FYNNEI. The length of the CDR3 is 14 residues. The germline V and J ends were trimmed by 2 bases and 6 bases, with 13 bases remaining between them. CDR3 DNA sequence: TGTGCCAGCAGTGAACTAGGGGGTGGTGATGGCTACACCTTC. This codes for CASSELGGGDGYTF.

The genes are TRBV5-8 and TRBJ1-5; TRBD1 agrees at 7 bases. Per germline, CDR1 SGHTS and CDR2 YDEGEE. CDR3 size: 15 residues. With V trimmed by 2 bases and J by 4 bases, 6 bases remained unmatched. The CDR3 sequence is CASSLKGARNQPQHF. CDR3 nucleotide sequence: TGTGCCAGCAGCTTAAAGGGGGCGCGGAATCAGCCCCAGCATTTT.

V is TRBV19 and J is TRBJ1-2; perhaps TRBD1 as D (6 bases). This CDR3 comprises 13 residues. Trimming removed 3 bases from V and 7 bases from J, with 12 bases in between. The germline V gene has CDR1 LNHDA and CDR2 SQIVND (reference sequence). DNA of the CDR3: TGTGCCAGTAGTATCAAACAGGGTATTGGCTACACCTTC. Translating gives CASSIKQGIGYTF.